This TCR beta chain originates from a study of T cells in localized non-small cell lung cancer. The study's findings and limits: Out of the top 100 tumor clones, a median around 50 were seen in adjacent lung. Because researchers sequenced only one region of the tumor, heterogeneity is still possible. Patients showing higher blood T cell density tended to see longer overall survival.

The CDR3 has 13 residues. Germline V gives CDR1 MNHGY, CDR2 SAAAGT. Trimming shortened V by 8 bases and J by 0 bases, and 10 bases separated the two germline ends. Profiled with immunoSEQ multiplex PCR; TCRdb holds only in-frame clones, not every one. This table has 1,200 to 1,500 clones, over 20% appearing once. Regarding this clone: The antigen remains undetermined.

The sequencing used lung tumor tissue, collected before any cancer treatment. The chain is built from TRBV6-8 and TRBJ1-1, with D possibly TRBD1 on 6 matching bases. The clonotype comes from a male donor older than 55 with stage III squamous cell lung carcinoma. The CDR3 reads CASWTAMNTEAFF. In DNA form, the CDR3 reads TGTGCCAGCTGGACAGCCATGAACACTGAAGCTTTCTTT.